This T cell receptor beta chain was profiled in a study of human T cells and chemical hapten exposure. TCRdb re-called the RACE reads with MiXCR, one entry per CDR3 protein. The table shows about 120,000 distinct CDR3 sequences, with roughly an eighth occurring only once. This sample's time point: patch test 1, 2 weeks after DPC sensitization. Treatment noted: therapeutic diphenylcyclopropenone sensitization with weekly scalp DPC. The CDR3 has 17 amino acids. Germline CDR1 SGHVS, CDR2 FNYEAQ. V gave up 5 bases and J gave up 7 bases, with 26 bases separating them. This clonotype was seen ten or more times.

The receptor comes from a man younger than 35 with alopecia areata. Some clones in this sample may be carry-over from other donors' samples. The sample here was whole blood, taken in connection with sensitization to the hapten diphenylcyclopropenone (DPC). This chain joins TRBV7-6 and TRBJ1-2; D unresolved. The CDR3 protein is CASSPLVGRDTGSGYTF. CDR3 sequence (DNA): TGTGCCAGCAGCCCCCTGGTCGGGAGAGACACGGGTAGTGGCTACACCTTC.